This paragraph reports one T cell receptor beta chain. Seattle's cohort entered during active infection and was followed longitudinally. V dropped 5 bases and J dropped 4; count of bases not matched to a gene: 11. Germline V gene sequence: CDR1 ENHRY, CDR2 SYGVKD. This CDR3 comprises 15 residues. This sample was taken from a study of blood T cell repertoires in COVID-19. Study overall: Sites across the United States, Italy and Spain contributed samples from acute and convalescent COVID-19. T cells, B-cell-depleted T cells, or PBMCs provided the cDNA or gDNA that served as material.

In the source study's methods: Estimation of nucleated cell counts relied on the amplification of reference gene primers. The assay was immunoSEQ multiplex PCR, and TCRdb's table has in-frame clones only and misses some. That table is the source of V, J and clone size, and D and trimming were worked out from the DNA. The table has 250,000 to 300,000 clones, around 85% seen once. The sequencing input was peripheral blood. The chain recombines TRBV10-3 with TRBJ2-7; 7 nucleotides align to TRBD1. The receptor was isolated from a woman in her 30s with COVID-19, enrolled during active disease. This CDR3 reads CAISTTRGTPYEQYF. The CDR3 DNA follows: TGTGCCATCAGTACTACCAGGGGGACGCCTTACGAGCAGTACTTC.